The sequence of this T cell receptor (beta chain) was determined in a study of neurological immune-mediated disorders. Whole-study findings and limits: No clinical or MRI feature was associated with the multiple sclerosis repertoire cluster.

For the unsorted libraries, 2 million PBMCs stored at -80 C served as input. 5'RACE with 10-nucleotide random UMIs generated the cDNA. TCRdb re-analysed the 5' RACE reads in MiXCR, keeping a single row per CDR3 protein. The sample holds about 62,000 distinct CDR3 sequences, under 5.5% seen once. CDR3 length: 13 amino acids. Per germline, CDR1 DFQATT and CDR2 SNEGSKA (reference sequence). The germline V and J ends were trimmed by 6 bases and 0 bases, with 9 bases remaining between them. This clonotype was detected ten times or more. Its target is unknown. The genes are TRBV20-1 and TRBJ1-5, with unresolved D. The sequenced sample consisted of PBMCs. This clonotype originated in a woman aged 45-59 years with multiple sclerosis. The CDR3 spells CSARTVSNQPQHF. The CDR3 nucleotides read TGCAGTGCAAGGACGGTTAGCAATCAGCCCCAGCATTTT.